One sample yielded the 13 T cell receptor beta chains listed below, sequenced in a study of chemoradiotherapy in HPV16-positive cancers (dated by TCRdb to between 2021 and 2022). The protocol used for the library was the immunoSEQ multiplex PCR assay. This immuneACCESS table, as held by TCRdb, lists in-frame sequences with V and J called but not all clones. Of the missing ones, under half trace to an unresolved V gene in checked studies; the others have no known cause. The table for this sample lists approximately 10,000 clones; 84% of them were counted only once. Jointly, the top ten make up 2.6% of the sample. Material: blood, obtained from a patient who underwent chemoradiotherapy. The receptors stem from a human donor with HPV-associated anogenital cancer.

The chain joins TRBV7-2 to TRBJ2-7, with 13 positions matching TRBD2. V shed 4 bases, J shed 7 bases, and the junction held 13 bases outside the gene matches. The CDR3 has 17 amino acids. The germline V gene encodes CDR1 SGHTA and CDR2 FQGNSA. The CDR3 loop is CASSSGTSGVKSREQYF. CDR3 bases: TGTGCCAGCAGCTCGGGGACTAGCGGGGTTAAATCGCGGGAGCAGTACTTC.

This clone appeared once. The V call is TRBV20-1, the J call TRBJ1-3; D is ambiguous. The CDR3 is 11 residues long. Germline V gives CDR1 DFQATT, CDR2 SNEGSKA (reference sequence). Trimming took 3 bases from V and 7 from J, leaving 7 bases between them. The CDR3 bases are TGCAGTGCTAGGGTGGTTAACACCATATATTTT. Translation gives CSARVVNTIYF.

The rearrangement joins TRBV2 to TRBJ1-1; D may be TRBD1 (6 bases). CDR1 SNHLY and CDR2 FYNNEI come from the germline V gene. The V end lost 10 bases, the J end lost 10 bases, and 25 bases lay between the germline ends. The CDR3 totals 14 residues. The CDR3, as DNA: TGTGCCACCAAAGGGGGGACAAGGTGGGTTGGAGCTTTCTTT. Protein product: CATKGGTRWVGAFF.

This clone has only one observation. The chain combines TRBV25-1 with TRBJ1-2; TRBD1 might be the D (5 bases). Germline V gives CDR1 MGHDK, CDR2 SYGVNS. V shed 2 bases and J shed 2 bases, with 15 bases lying between them. CDR3 length equals 16 residues. Here the CDR3 reads CASSEPSGVSNYGYTF. As DNA, the CDR3 is TGTGCCAGCAGTGAACCTTCGGGGGTCTCAAACTATGGCTACACCTTC.

The V gene is TRBV29-1, the J gene TRBJ2-7; a weak D match, TRBD1 (5 bases). Deletions cut 2 bases from V and 0 bases from J, with 5 bases between. This CDR3 is built from 12 residues. Germline-derived CDR1 and CDR2 are SQVTM and ANQGSEA. CDR3 loop: CSVEQGSYEQYF. As DNA, the CDR3 is TGCAGCGTTGAACAGGGCTCCTACGAGCAGTACTTC.

The rearrangement joins TRBV7-3 to TRBJ2-1; the D gene could be TRBD1 or TRBD2 (5 bases each). The germline CDR1 and CDR2 sequences are SGHTA and FQGTGA. V was shortened by 3 bases and J by 4 bases, with 10 bases between the two germline ends. The CDR3 contains 14 residues. DNA of the CDR3: TGTGCCAGCAGCTTCCGGGACGGTTACAATGAGCAGTTCTTC. It codes for CASSFRDGYNEQFF.

This clone is classed as large. V gene TRBV29-1 combines with J gene TRBJ1-2; the D is unclear. Trimming stripped 3 bases from V and 8 bases from J, with 4 bases between. The germline gives CDR1 SQVTM, CDR2 ANQGSEA. The CDR3 covers 9 residues. The CDR3 coding sequence is TGCAGCGTTGAGGGGGGCTACACCTTC. Its translation is CSVEGGYTF. The variable domain in full, completed from reference TRBV29-1 and TRBJ1-2, reads SAVISQKPSRDICQRGTSLTIQCQVDSQVTMMFWYRQQPGQSLTLIATANQGSEATYESGFVIDKFPISRPNLTFSTLTVSNMSPEDSSIYLCSVEGGYTFGSGTRLTVV.

In its sample, this clone was seen a few times. The genes are TRBV10-1 and TRBJ1-4; no clear D gene. V lost 3 bases and J lost 8, with 4 bases in between. CDR1 and CDR2 (germline): WNHNN, SYGVQD (reference sequence). The CDR3 length is 11 residues. CDR3 residues: CASSDDEKLFF. CDR3 in DNA: TGCGCCAGCAGTGACGACGAAAAACTGTTTTTT.

This chain links TRBV19 with TRBJ1-5; perhaps TRBD1 as D (5 bases). Looked up from germline, CDR1 is LNHDA and CDR2 is SQIVND (reference sequence). The germline V and J ends were trimmed by 3 bases and 8 bases, with 11 bases remaining between them. CDR3 length: 13 residues. DNA of the CDR3: TGTGCCAGTAGTATTGAGACAGCAAAGCCCCAGCATTTT. Protein sequence: CASSIETAKPQHF.

This clone has only a few counts. The V gene is TRBV29-1, the J gene TRBJ2-5, with D uncertain. The CDR3 runs 12 residues. With 7 bases removed from V and 5 bases from J, the gap between germline ends came to 14 bases. Germline V lookup: CDR1 SQVTM, CDR2 ANQGSEA. Here the CDR3 reads CSARAVGETQYF. CDR3 in DNA: TGCAGCGCCCGGGCCGTCGGGGAGACCCAGTACTTC.

This clone came up once. The J gene is TRBJ1-1, the V gene TRBV11-2; D perhaps matches TRBD1 (6 bases). CDR3 size: 15 residues. In germline, CDR1 is SGHAT, CDR2 FQNNGV. V lost 7 bases and J 1 base, leaving 16 bases between the germline ends. The CDR3 DNA reads as TGTGCCAGCATCCTCAATCCGGGACAGAACACTGAAGCTTTCTTT. The encoded protein is CASILNPGQNTEAFF.

V and J are TRBV10-3 and TRBJ2-3, with D possibly matching TRBD1 (5 bases). This CDR3 has 18 residues. V gave up 3 bases and J gave up 0 bases, with 19 bases separating them. The germline V gene has CDR1 ENHRY and CDR2 SYGVKD. The CDR3 DNA follows: TGTGCCATCAGTGATTCCCTCCCAGGGTTCACTAGCACAGATACGCAGTATTTT. Protein product: CAISDSLPGFTSTDTQYF.

The chain employs TRBV6-5 and TRBJ1-5; D unclear. CDR1 MNHEY and CDR2 SVGAGI come from the germline V gene. The CDR3 is 14 amino acids. Trimming pared 4 bases from V and 5 bases from J, leaving 12 bases between. CDR3 sequence (DNA): TGTGCCAGCAGTTCTACATCCGGCTATCAGCCCCAGCATTTT. Translation gives CASSSTSGYQPQHF.